Presented here are 30 T cell receptor beta chains from one specimen sequenced in a study of blood T cell repertoires in COVID-19. Assay: immunoSEQ multiplex PCR; the TCRdb copy retains only in-frame clones and omits some. The sample shows some 200,000 clones, over 75% of them seen only once. What was sequenced was peripheral blood. These receptors originate from a human donor in a cohort sampled during active COVID-19.

The chain is built from TRBV19 and TRBJ2-1; a possible D gene is TRBD1 (6 bases). The CDR3 has 13 amino acids. Germline V gene data show CDR1 as LNHDA and CDR2 as SQIVND (reference sequence). The V end lost 5 bases, the J end lost 6 bases, and 11 bases lay between the germline ends. CDR3 sequence reads: CASSSQGPNEQFF. The CDR3 DNA reads TGTGCCAGTAGTTCACAGGGACCCAATGAGCAGTTCTTC.

This chain uses TRBV7-2 with TRBJ2-2; TRBD2 matches 7 bases. This CDR3 comprises 15 residues. Trimming at V came to 3 bases and at J to 1 base, leaving 2 bases not matched to a gene. CDR1 is SGHTA and CDR2 is FQGNSA in the germline V gene. The CDR3 region is CASSFRGVNTGELFF. The CDR3 nucleotides are TGTGCCAGCAGCTTCCGGGGGGTGAACACCGGGGAGCTGTTTTTT.

This clone has a count of ten or more. The chain joins TRBV28 to TRBJ1-1; TRBD1 aligns across 7 bases. The CDR3 has 15 amino acids. V lost 2 bases and J lost 5; bases outside the gene matches: 8. The germline V gene encodes CDR1 MDHEN and CDR2 SYDVKM. The CDR3 protein is CASSLPGTVRTEAFF. The CDR3 bases are TGTGCCAGCAGTTTACCTGGGACAGTTAGGACTGAAGCTTTCTTT.

This chain connects TRBV6-5 to TRBJ2-7; D is possibly TRBD2 (5 bases). This CDR3 region has 14 residues. Deletions cut 9 bases from V and 6 bases from J, with 21 bases between. Germline values: CDR1 MNHEY, CDR2 SVGAGI. CDR3 residues: CASGVEVGIGEQYF. For the CDR3, the DNA is TGTGCCAGTGGCGTGGAGGTGGGTATTGGCGAGCAGTACTTC.

V usage is TRBV4-3 and J usage is TRBJ1-2; 8 nucleotides align to TRBD1. Germline CDR1 LGHNA, CDR2 YSLEER. This CDR3 has 16 amino acids. With V trimmed by 1 base and J by 5 bases, 9 bases remained unmatched. The CDR3 nucleotides read TGCGCCAGCAGCCAAGCTCAGGGGGCAGTAGGTTATGGCTACACCTTC. This gives the protein CASSQAQGAVGYGYTF.

In this sample, this clone turned up a few times. The J gene is TRBJ1-5, the V gene TRBV28; 9 bases align to TRBD1. The germline gives CDR1 MDHEN, CDR2 SYDVKM. This CDR3 comprises 13 residues. Germline trimming cut 8 bases from V and 7 bases from J; bases unmatched to any gene: 6. The chain's CDR3 is CASYRQGGQPQHF. Here the CDR3 DNA reads TGTGCCAGCTATCGACAGGGGGGGCAGCCCCAGCATTTT. Variable domain in full (rest from reference TRBV28 and TRBJ1-5): DVKVTQSSRYLVKRTGEKVFLECVQDMDHENMFWYRQDPGLGLRLIYFSYDVKMKEKGDIPEGYSVSREKKERFSLILESASTNQTSMYLCASYRQGGQPQHFGDGTRLSIL.

The chain recombines TRBV19 with TRBJ2-5, with 11 bases aligning to TRBD2. Trimming removed 5 bases from V and 2 bases from J; junction bases left unmatched: 16. CDR3 length equals 19 residues. CDR1 LNHDA and CDR2 SQIVND come from the germline V gene (reference sequence). CDR3 region: CASSPRLAGGGVRQETQYF. In DNA, the CDR3 is TGTGCCAGTAGTCCTCGCCTAGCGGGAGGAGGGGTCAGACAAGAGACCCAGTACTTC.

In this sample, this clone turned up once. The rearrangement links TRBV6-1 to TRBJ1-1; 9 nucleotides agree with TRBD1. The V gene end was trimmed by 3 bases and the J gene end by 4 bases; junction bases not matched to a gene: 21. The CDR3 sequence is 20 residues long. Germline V gene sequence: CDR1 MNHNS, CDR2 SASEGT. The CDR3 spells CASSEGARDRAIGSFTEAFF. The CDR3 nucleotides read TGTGCCAGCAGTGAGGGGGCCCGGGACAGGGCAATAGGAAGTTTCACTGAAGCTTTCTTT.

The rearrangement links TRBV12-3 or TRBV12-4 to TRBJ2-3, with 7 nucleotides matching TRBD2. The J segment lost 2 bases and the V segment lost 6 bases, leaving 2 bases of the junction unmatched. The CDR3 consists of 13 residues. The CDR3: CASRRGDTDTQYF. The CDR3 DNA follows: TGTGCCAGCAGACGGGGGGACACAGATACGCAGTATTTT.

The CDR3 DNA is TGTGCCTGGAACCATGGGGGAGGAACTGAAGCTTTCTTT. This gives the protein CAWNHGGGTEAFF. The rearrangement uses TRBV30 and TRBJ1-1; weak D call: TRBD1 (5 bases). Germline values: CDR1 GTSNPN, CDR2 SVGIG (reference sequence). The CDR3 loop spans 13 amino acids. Trimming took 4 bases from V and 5 from J, leaving 14 bases between them.

V and J are TRBV15 and TRBJ1-2; 8 bases are shared with TRBD1. CDR1 and CDR2 (germline): LNHNV, YYDKDF (reference sequence). V lost 6 bases and J lost 2; bases outside the gene matches: 20. CDR3 length equals 19 residues. This CDR3 reads CATRQRGGVDRGLNYGYTF. The CDR3 region has the DNA TGTGCCACCAGGCAGAGAGGAGGGGTTGACAGGGGTCTGAACTATGGCTACACCTTC. Together with reference TRBV15 and TRBJ1-2, the CDR3 gives the full variable domain: DAMVIQNPRYQVTQFGKPVTLSCSQTLNHNVMYWYQQKSSQAPKLLFHYYDKDFNNEADTPDNFQSRRPNTSFCFLDIRSPGLGDTAMYLCATRQRGGVDRGLNYGYTFGSGTRLTVV.

The chain employs TRBV5-4 and TRBJ2-5; possible D gene TRBD2, 5 bases. Germline-derived CDR1 and CDR2 are SGHNT and YYREEE (reference sequence). Trimming shortened V by 0 bases and J by 5 bases, and 8 bases separated the two germline ends. The CDR3 spans 13 residues. The CDR3 nucleotides are TGTGCCAGCAGCTTGGCTAGCTCGGAGACCCAGTACTTC. Translating gives CASSLASSETQYF.

This clone was recorded once. The rearrangement uses TRBV2 and TRBJ1-2; 8 bases fit TRBD1. The junction had 13 bases not matched to a gene; V was cut back by 4 bases and J by 6 bases. CDR1 is SNHLY, CDR2 FYNNEI, per germline. This CDR3 region has 16 residues. The CDR3 loop reads CASSVEIPGQEDGYTF. The CDR3 bases are TGTGCCAGCAGTGTCGAGATACCGGGACAGGAGGATGGCTACACCTTC.

V is TRBV15 and J is TRBJ1-5; tentative D call: TRBD1 (5 bases). The CDR3 is 13 residues long. Trimming removed 5 bases from V and 4 bases from J, with 9 bases in between. CDR1 is LNHNV and CDR2 is YYDKDF in the germline V gene (reference sequence). The CDR3 coding sequence is TGTGCCACCAGCTTATCAGGGAATCAGCCCCAGCATTTT. It codes for CATSLSGNQPQHF.

The gene calls are TRBV3-1 (or the pseudogene TRBV3-2) and TRBJ2-7; a weak D match, TRBD2 (6 bases). The CDR3 has 14 residues. V lost 0 bases to trimming and J lost 5 bases, with 11 bases between them. CDR1 and CDR2 (germline): LGHDT, YNNKEL (reference sequence). The chain's CDR3 is CASSQDRASDEQYF. The CDR3 DNA sequence: TGTGCCAGCAGCCAAGACAGGGCTAGCGACGAGCAGTACTTC.

This clone was recorded at least ten times. CDR3 nucleotides: TGTGCCAGTACCCCCAGGCGGGGGACGCGAATGAACACTGAAGCTTTCTTT. Its protein is CASTPRRGTRMNTEAFF. The V call is TRBV19, the J call TRBJ1-1; tentatively, D is TRBD1 (5 bases). CDR1 LNHDA and CDR2 SQIVND come from the germline V gene (reference sequence). Trimming cost V 7 bases and J 0 bases, with 21 bases left between them. The CDR3 sequence is 17 residues long.

V gene TRBV6-4 combines with J gene TRBJ2-2; the D gene is possibly TRBD1 (5 bases). Trimming took 6 bases from V and 6 from J, leaving 14 bases between them. The length of the CDR3 is 14 residues. Per germline, CDR1 MRHNA and CDR2 SNTAGT. DNA for the CDR3: TGTGCCAGCAGCATGACAGTCCTGGCCGGGGAGCTGTTTTTT. It translates to CASSMTVLAGELFF.

The V gene is TRBV12-3 or TRBV12-4, the J gene TRBJ2-7; D gene ambiguous. Trimming cost V 2 bases and J 3 bases, with 5 bases left between them. The CDR3 has 12 amino acids. CDR3 protein: CASSLLYYEQYF. DNA of the CDR3: TGTGCCAGCAGTTTATTATACTACGAGCAGTACTTC.

The chain has TRBV3-1 (or the pseudogene TRBV3-2) and TRBJ1-1; D is uncertain. Germline lookup yields CDR1 LGHDT and CDR2 YNNKEL (reference sequence). Trimming stripped 0 bases from V and 0 bases from J, with 11 bases between. The CDR3 contains 16 residues. The CDR3 nucleotides read TGTGCCAGCAGCCAAGAGTGGAGTTTACTGAACACTGAAGCTTTCTTT. It yields the protein CASSQEWSLLNTEAFF.

A single count supports this clone. The chain recombines TRBV20-1 with TRBJ1-1; D remains unclear. The CDR3 is 11 residues long. The V gene lost 6 bases and the J gene lost 5 bases, with 10 bases spanning the gap. Germline loops: CDR1 DFQATT, CDR2 SNEGSKA (reference sequence). CDR3 in amino acids: CSAGPGTEAFF. In nucleotides, the CDR3 is TGCAGTGCAGGCCCGGGTACTGAAGCTTTCTTT.

This clone was observed a single time. The chain recombines TRBV7-9 with TRBJ1-1; no definite D call. CDR3 length: 12 residues. The germline V and J ends were trimmed by 3 bases and 3 bases, with 5 bases remaining between them. CDR1 is SEHNR and CDR2 is FQNEAQ in the germline V gene (reference sequence). The CDR3 DNA is TGTGCCAGCAGCTTGGACTACACTGAAGCTTTCTTT. Translation: CASSLDYTEAFF.

The V gene is TRBV10-3, the J gene TRBJ1-1; 7 bases map to TRBD1. The germline CDR1 and CDR2 sequences are ENHRY and SYGVKD. The CDR3 length is 11 residues. The V segment lost 3 bases and the J segment 10 bases; nucleotides outside the gene matches: 2. This CDR3 reads CAISDTGVAFF. Written as DNA, the CDR3 is TGTGCCATCAGTGATACAGGGGTAGCTTTCTTT.

J is TRBJ2-7 and V is TRBV28, with 11 bases identical to TRBD2. The CDR3 has 16 residues. The junction had 10 bases not matched to a gene; V was cut back by 6 bases and J by 3 bases. Germline V gene lookup returns CDR1 MDHEN and CDR2 SYDVKM. The CDR3 sequence is CASSSILAGGLYEQYF. The CDR3 nucleotides are TGTGCCAGCAGCTCTATTCTAGCGGGAGGCCTCTACGAGCAGTACTTC. The complete variable domain, with remaining parts taken from reference TRBV28 and TRBJ2-7, reads DVKVTQSSRYLVKRTGEKVFLECVQDMDHENMFWYRQDPGLGLRLIYFSYDVKMKEKGDIPEGYSVSREKKERFSLILESASTNQTSMYLCASSSILAGGLYEQYFGPGTRLTVT.

The gene calls are TRBV12-1 and TRBJ1-1; the listed D gene, TRBD1, was not tested against the DNA. TRBV12-1 is marked as a pseudogene. This CDR3 is 20 amino acids long. CDR3 region: CASSFGTRNGTVLTNTEAFF. DNA of the CDR3: TGTGCCAGCAGCTTTGGAACCCGAAACGGGACAGTCCTTACGAACACTGAAGCTTTCTTT.

This clone appeared once. The rearrangement joins TRBV19 to TRBJ2-7, with 7 bases aligning to TRBD1. The V gene end was trimmed by 0 bases and the J gene end by 4 bases; junction bases not matched to a gene: 9. CDR1 and CDR2 from the germline V gene are LNHDA and SQIVND (reference sequence). This CDR3 has 16 residues. The CDR3 coding sequence is TGTGCCAGTAGTATAGACATCCCCGGGACAGCATACGAGCAGTACTTC. It specifies CASSIDIPGTAYEQYF.

The CDR3 nucleotides are TGTGCCAGCAGTGGGACAGGGAACTATGGCTACACCTTC. Translating gives CASSGTGNYGYTF. V gene TRBV25-1 combines with J gene TRBJ1-2; 8 bases are a match to TRBD1. CDR3 length: 13 residues. With V trimmed by 4 bases and J by 2 bases, 0 bases remained unmatched. Germline assignment: CDR1 MGHDK and CDR2 SYGVNS.

This clone has a handful of counts. This rearrangement joins TRBV2 to TRBJ1-3, with unresolved D. The CDR3 spans 14 residues. V dropped 7 bases and J dropped 0 bases, with 10 bases sitting between them. The V gene's germline CDR1 is SNHLY and CDR2 FYNNEI. CDR3: CASIPNYSGNTIYF. The CDR3 nucleotides read TGTGCCAGCATACCGAACTACTCTGGAAACACCATATATTTT.

This clone appeared once. The V call is TRBV9, the J call TRBJ2-7; D possibly corresponds to TRBD1 (6 bases). The CDR3 loop spans 14 amino acids. The V gene's germline CDR1 is SGDLS and CDR2 YYNGEE. Trimming pared 3 bases from V and 3 bases from J, leaving 13 bases between. The CDR3 spells CASSAYQGSYEQYF. As DNA, the CDR3 is TGTGCCAGCAGCGCTTACCAGGGGAGCTACGAGCAGTACTTC.

The rearrangement links TRBV7-2 to TRBJ2-7, with TRBD2 matching over 9 bases. Germline trimming cut 5 bases from V and 6 bases from J; bases unmatched to any gene: 14. The germline CDR1 and CDR2 sequences are SGHTA and FQGNSA. The CDR3 length is 16 residues. The CDR3 sequence is CASSPGGRGGHSEQYF. In DNA, the CDR3 is TGTGCCAGCAGCCCCGGCGGGCGGGGGGGCCACAGCGAGCAGTACTTC.

The rearrangement uses TRBV27 and TRBJ2-1; TRBD2 matches 7 bases. The V and J ends lost 8 bases and 10 bases, in that order; junction bases with no gene match: 20. The CDR3 length is 16 residues. Germline CDR1 and CDR2: MNHEY and SMNVEV (reference sequence). CDR3 nucleotide sequence: TGTGCCAGCGGCCTTCTCGGGCTAGCGGAAGCGGGAGAGCAGTTCTTC. Residues: CASGLLGLAEAGEQFF.